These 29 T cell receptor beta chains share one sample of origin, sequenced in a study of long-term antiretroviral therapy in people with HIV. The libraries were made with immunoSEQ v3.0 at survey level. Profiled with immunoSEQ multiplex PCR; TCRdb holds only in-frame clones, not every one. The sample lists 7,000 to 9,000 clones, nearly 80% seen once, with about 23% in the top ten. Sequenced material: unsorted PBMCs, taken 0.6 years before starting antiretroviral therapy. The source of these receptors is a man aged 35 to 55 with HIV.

The CDR3 nucleotides are TGCAGCGTTGGGGGGGATGGTAGCAATCAGCCCCAGCATTTT. It yields the protein CSVGGDGSNQPQHF. The rearrangement joins TRBV29-1 to TRBJ1-5, with a possible D match to TRBD1 (5 bases). The CDR3 is 14 residues long. Trimming cost V 4 bases and J 0 bases, with 10 bases left between them. Germline CDR1 SQVTM, CDR2 ANQGSEA. Full variable domain (rest looked up from reference TRBV29-1 and TRBJ1-5): SAVISQKPSRDICQRGTSLTIQCQVDSQVTMMFWYRQQPGQSLTLIATANQGSEATYESGFVIDKFPISRPNLTFSTLTVSNMSPEDSSIYLCSVGGDGSNQPQHFGDGTRLSIL.

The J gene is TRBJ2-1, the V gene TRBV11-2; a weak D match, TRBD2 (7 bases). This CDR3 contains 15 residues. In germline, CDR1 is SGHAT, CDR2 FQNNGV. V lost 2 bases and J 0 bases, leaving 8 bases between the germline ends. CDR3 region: CASSLRGGSYNEQFF. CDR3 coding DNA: TGTGCCAGCAGCTTAAGGGGGGGCTCCTACAATGAGCAGTTCTTC.

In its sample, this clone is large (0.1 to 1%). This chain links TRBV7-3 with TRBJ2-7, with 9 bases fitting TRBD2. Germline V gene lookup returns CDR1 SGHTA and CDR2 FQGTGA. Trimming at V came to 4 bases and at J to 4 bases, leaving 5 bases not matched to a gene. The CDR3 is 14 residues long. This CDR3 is CASSSRLAAYEQYF. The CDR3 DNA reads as TGTGCCAGCAGCTCCCGACTAGCGGCTTACGAGCAGTACTTC.

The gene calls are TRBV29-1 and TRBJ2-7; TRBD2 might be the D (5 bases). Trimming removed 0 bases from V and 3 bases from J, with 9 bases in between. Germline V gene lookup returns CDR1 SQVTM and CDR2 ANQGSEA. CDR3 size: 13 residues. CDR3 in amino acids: CSVEDPGLYEQYF. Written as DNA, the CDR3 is TGCAGCGTTGAAGATCCCGGACTCTACGAGCAGTACTTC.

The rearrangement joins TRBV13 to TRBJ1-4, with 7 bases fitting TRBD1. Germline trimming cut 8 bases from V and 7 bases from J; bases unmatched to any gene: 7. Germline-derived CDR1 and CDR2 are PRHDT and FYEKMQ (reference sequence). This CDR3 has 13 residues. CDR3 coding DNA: TGTGCCAGCCGCGAGGGGGCGGGTGAAAAACTGTTTTTT. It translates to CASREGAGEKLFF. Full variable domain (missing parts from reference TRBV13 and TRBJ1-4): AAGVIQSPRHLIKEKRETATLKCYPIPRHDTVYWYQQGPGQDPQFLISFYEKMQSDKGSIPDRFSAQQFSDYHSELNMSSLELGDSALYFCASREGAGEKLFFGSGTQLSVL.

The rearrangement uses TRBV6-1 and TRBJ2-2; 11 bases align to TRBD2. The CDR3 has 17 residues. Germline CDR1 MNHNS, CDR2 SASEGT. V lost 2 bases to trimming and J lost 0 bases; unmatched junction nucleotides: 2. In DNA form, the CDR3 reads TGTGCCAGCAGTGAAATTAGCGGGGGGGCGAACACCGGGGAGCTGTTTTTT. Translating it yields CASSEISGGANTGELFF.

The DNA of the CDR3 is TGCGCCAGCAGCCGGGACAGGGAAACAGATACGCAGTATTTT. Translation: CASSRDRETDTQYF. V gene TRBV5-1 combines with J gene TRBJ2-3; 9 nucleotides align to TRBD1. Germline trimming cut 4 bases from V and 3 bases from J; bases unmatched to any gene: 3. In germline, CDR1 is SGHRS, CDR2 YFSETQ. There are 14 residues in the CDR3.

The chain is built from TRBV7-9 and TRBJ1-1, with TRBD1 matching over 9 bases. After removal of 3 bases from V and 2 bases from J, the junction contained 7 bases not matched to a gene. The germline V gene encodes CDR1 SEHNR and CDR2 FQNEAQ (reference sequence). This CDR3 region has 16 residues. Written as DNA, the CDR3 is TGTGCCAGCAGCTTCCGGGACAGGGACATAAACACTGAAGCTTTCTTT. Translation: CASSFRDRDINTEAFF.

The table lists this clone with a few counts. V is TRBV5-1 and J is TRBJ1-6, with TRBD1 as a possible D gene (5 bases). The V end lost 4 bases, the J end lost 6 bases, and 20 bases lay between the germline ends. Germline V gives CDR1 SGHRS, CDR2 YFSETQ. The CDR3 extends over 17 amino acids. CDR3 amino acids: CASSRRDGGMSNSPLHF. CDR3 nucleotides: TGCGCCAGCAGCCGTCGGGACGGAGGGATGTCTAATTCACCCCTCCACTTT.

CDR3 loop: CASSRAPGYEQYF. The CDR3 region has the DNA TGTGCCAGCAGTAGGGCCCCGGGCTACGAGCAGTACTTC. The chain combines TRBV7-9 with TRBJ2-7; the D is unclear. The CDR3 extends over 13 amino acids. From germline, CDR1 is SEHNR and CDR2 FQNEAQ (reference sequence). The ends were cut back, 6 bases at V and 3 bases at J, with 12 bases in the middle.

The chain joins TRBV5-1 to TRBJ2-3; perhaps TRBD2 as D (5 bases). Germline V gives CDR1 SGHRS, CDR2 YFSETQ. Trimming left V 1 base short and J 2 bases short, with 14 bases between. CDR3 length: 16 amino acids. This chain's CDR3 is CASSLTGKGATDTQYF. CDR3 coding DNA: TGCGCCAGCAGCTTGACCGGGAAAGGAGCCACAGATACGCAGTATTTT.

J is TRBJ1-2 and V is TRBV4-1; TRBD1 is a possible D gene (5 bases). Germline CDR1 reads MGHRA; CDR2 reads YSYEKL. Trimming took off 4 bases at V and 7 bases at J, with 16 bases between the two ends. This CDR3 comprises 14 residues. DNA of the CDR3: TGCGCCAGCAGCCCCGAGGCAGGGTGGAGTGGCTACACCTTC. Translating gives CASSPEAGWSGYTF.

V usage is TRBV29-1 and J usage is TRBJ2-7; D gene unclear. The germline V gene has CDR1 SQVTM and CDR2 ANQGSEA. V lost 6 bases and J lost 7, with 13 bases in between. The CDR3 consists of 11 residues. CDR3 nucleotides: TGCAGCGTACAAGAGGTGGGGGAGCAGTACTTC. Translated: CSVQEVGEQYF.

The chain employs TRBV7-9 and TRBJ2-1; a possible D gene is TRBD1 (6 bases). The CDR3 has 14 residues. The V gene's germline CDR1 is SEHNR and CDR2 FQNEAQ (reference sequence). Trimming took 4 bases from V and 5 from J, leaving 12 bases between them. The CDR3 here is CASSSTGTHNEQFF. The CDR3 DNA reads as TGTGCCAGCAGCTCCACAGGGACCCACAATGAGCAGTTCTTC.

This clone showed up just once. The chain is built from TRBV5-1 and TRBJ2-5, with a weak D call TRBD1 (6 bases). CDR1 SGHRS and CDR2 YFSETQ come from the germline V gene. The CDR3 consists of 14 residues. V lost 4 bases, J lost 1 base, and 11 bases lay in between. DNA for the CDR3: TGCGCCAGCAGCCCCAGGGGAACCCAAGAGACCCAGTACTTC. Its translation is CASSPRGTQETQYF.

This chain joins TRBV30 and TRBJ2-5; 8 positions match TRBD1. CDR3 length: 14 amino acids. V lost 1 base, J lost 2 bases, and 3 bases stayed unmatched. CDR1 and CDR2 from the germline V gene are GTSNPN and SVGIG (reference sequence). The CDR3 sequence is CAWSDWTGQETQYF. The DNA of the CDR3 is TGTGCCTGGAGTGATTGGACAGGGCAAGAGACCCAGTACTTC.

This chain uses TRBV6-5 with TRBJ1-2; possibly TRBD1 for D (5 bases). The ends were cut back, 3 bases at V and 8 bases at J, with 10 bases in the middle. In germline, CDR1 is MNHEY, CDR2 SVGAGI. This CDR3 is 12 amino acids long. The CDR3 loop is CASSYTQGGYTF. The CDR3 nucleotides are TGTGCCAGCAGTTATACGCAGGGAGGCTACACCTTC.

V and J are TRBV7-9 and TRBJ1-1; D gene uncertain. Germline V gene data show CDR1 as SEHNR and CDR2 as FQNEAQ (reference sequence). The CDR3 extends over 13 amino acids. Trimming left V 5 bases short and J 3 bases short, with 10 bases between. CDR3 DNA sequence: TGTGCCAGCAGCGCCGGACTTGACACTGAAGCTTTCTTT. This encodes CASSAGLDTEAFF.

The CDR3 loop is CSVEGGGRGEGEAFF. In DNA, the CDR3 is TGCAGCGTTGAAGGTGGCGGCAGGGGGGAAGGTGAAGCTTTCTTT. This rearrangement joins TRBV29-1 to TRBJ1-1; 7 bases are a match to TRBD1. The CDR3 sequence is 15 residues long. Trimming at V came to 1 base and at J to 7 bases, leaving 12 bases not matched to a gene. Germline values: CDR1 SQVTM, CDR2 ANQGSEA.

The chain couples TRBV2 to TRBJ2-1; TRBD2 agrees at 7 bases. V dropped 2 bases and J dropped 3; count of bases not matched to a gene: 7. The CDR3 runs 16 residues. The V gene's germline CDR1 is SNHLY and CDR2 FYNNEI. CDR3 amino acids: CASSEYSLAVYNEQFF. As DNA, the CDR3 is TGTGCCAGCAGTGAATATAGTCTAGCGGTCTACAATGAGCAGTTCTTC.

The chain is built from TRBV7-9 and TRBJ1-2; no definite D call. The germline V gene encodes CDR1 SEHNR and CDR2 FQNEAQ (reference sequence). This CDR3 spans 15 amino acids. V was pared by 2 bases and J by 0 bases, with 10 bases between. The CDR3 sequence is CASSLQDGPNYGYTF. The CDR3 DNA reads TGTGCCAGCAGCTTACAGGACGGTCCTAACTATGGCTACACCTTC.

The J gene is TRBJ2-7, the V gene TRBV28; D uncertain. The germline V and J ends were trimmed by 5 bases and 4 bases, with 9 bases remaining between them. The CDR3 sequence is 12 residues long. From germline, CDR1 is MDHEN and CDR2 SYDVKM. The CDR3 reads CASSPELYEQYF. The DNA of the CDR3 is TGTGCCAGCAGTCCCGAGCTTTACGAGCAGTACTTC.

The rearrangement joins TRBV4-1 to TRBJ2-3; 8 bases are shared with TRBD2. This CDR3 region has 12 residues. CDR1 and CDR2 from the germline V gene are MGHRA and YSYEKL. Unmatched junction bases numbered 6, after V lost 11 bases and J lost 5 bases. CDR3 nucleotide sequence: TGCGCCGTTAGCGGGGCCGGAGATACGCAGTATTTT. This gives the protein CAVSGAGDTQYF.

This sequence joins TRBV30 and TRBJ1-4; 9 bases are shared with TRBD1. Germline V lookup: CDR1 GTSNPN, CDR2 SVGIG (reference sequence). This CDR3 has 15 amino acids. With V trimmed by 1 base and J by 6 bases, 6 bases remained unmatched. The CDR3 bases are TGTGCCTGGAGTGCCCCGGGACAGGGAGATGAAAAACTGTTTTTT. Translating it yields CAWSAPGQGDEKLFF.

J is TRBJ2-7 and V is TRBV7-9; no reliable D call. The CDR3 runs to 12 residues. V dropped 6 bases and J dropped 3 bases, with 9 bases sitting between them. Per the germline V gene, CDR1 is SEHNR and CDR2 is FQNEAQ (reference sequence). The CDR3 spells CASSPGLYEQYF. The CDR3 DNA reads TGTGCCAGCAGTCCGGGTCTCTACGAGCAGTACTTC.

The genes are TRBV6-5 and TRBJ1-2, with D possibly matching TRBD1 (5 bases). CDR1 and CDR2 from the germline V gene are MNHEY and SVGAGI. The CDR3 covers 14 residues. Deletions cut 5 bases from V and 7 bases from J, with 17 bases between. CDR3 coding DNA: TGTGCCAGCAGTCGCGGGAAGTTAAGGGGTGGCTACACCTTC. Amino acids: CASSRGKLRGGYTF.

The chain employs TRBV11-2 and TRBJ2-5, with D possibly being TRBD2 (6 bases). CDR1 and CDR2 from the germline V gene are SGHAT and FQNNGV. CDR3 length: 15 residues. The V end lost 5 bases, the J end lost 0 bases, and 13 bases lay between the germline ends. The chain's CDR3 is CASSPGREYQETQYF. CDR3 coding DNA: TGTGCCAGCAGCCCCGGACGGGAGTACCAAGAGACCCAGTACTTC.

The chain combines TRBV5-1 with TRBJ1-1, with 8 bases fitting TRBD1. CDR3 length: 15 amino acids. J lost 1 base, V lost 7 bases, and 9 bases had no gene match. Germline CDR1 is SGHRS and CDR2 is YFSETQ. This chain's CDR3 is CASRYTGTGNTEAFF. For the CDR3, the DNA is TGCGCCAGCCGTTATACCGGGACAGGGAACACTGAAGCTTTCTTT. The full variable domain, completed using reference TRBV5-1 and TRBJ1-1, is KAGVTQTPRYLIKTRGQQVTLSCSPISGHRSVSWYQQTPGQGLQFLFEYFSETQRNKGNFPGRFSGRQFSNSRSEMNVSTLELGDSALYLCASRYTGTGNTEAFFGQGTRLTVV.

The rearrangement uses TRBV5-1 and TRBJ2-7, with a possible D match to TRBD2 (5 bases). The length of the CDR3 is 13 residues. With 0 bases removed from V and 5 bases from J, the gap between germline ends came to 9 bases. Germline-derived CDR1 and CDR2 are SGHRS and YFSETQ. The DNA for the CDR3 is TGCGCCAGCAGCTTGGGAGGGTCCCACGAGCAGTACTTC. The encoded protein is CASSLGGSHEQYF. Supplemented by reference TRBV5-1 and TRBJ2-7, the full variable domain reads KAGVTQTPRYLIKTRGQQVTLSCSPISGHRSVSWYQQTPGQGLQFLFEYFSETQRNKGNFPGRFSGRQFSNSRSEMNVSTLELGDSALYLCASSLGGSHEQYFGPGTRLTVT.